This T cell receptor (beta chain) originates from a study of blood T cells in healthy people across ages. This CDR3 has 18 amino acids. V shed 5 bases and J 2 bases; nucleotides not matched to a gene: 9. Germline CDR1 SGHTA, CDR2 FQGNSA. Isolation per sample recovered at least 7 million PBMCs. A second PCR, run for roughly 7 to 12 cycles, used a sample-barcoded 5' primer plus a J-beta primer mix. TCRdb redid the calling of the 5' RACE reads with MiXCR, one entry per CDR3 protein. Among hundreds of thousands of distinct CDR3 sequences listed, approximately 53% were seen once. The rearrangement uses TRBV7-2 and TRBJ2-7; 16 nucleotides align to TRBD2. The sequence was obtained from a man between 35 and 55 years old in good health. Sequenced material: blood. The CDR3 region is CASSHPGLAGGLPYEQYF. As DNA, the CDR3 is TGTGCCAGCAGCCATCCGGGACTAGCGGGAGGGCTCCCCTACGAGCAGTACTTC. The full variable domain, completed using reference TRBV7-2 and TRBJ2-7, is GAGVSQSPSNKVTEKGKDVELRCDPISGHTALYWYRQSLGQGLEFLIYFQGNSAPDKSGLPSDRFSAERTGGSVSTLTIQRTQQEDSAVYLCASSHPGLAGGLPYEQYFGPGTRLTVT.